The 19 T cell receptor beta chains listed next were all sequenced from one sample in a study of shared clonotypes between healthy human individuals. Sequenced by immunoSEQ multiplex PCR; TCRdb stores in-frame clones only, minus some. This table holds fewer than 400,000 clones, roughly 70% found once. The sequencing input was memory CD4+ T cells sorted from blood. Subset: CD45RA-negative fraction. These TCRs come from a man between 25 and 39 years old in good health.

This rearrangement joins TRBV7-9 to TRBJ2-3, with D unresolved. The CDR3 contains 16 residues. Germline loops: CDR1 SEHNR, CDR2 FQNEAQ (reference sequence). With 1 base removed from V and 0 bases from J, the gap between germline ends came to 11 bases. In DNA form, the CDR3 reads TGTGCCAGCAGCTTAGGCCTTGCGGCAAGCACAGATACGCAGTATTTT. As protein: CASSLGLAASTDTQYF.

The chain carries TRBV5-1 and TRBJ2-2; TRBD2 agrees at 10 bases. The V gene end was trimmed by 1 base and the J gene end by 3 bases; junction bases not matched to a gene: 3. The CDR3 totals 16 residues. Germline lookup yields CDR1 SGHRS and CDR2 YFSETQ. CDR3 sequence reads: CASSLFGLADTGELFF. CDR3 in DNA: TGCGCCAGCAGCTTGTTCGGACTAGCGGACACCGGGGAGCTGTTTTTT.

Turning to this clone: This specimen includes other DNA sequences encoding the same CDR3. V is TRBV7-2 and J is TRBJ1-1; D is undetermined. CDR1 SGHTA and CDR2 FQGNSA come from the germline V gene. Trimming left V 2 bases short and J 1 base short, with 5 bases between. The CDR3 is 13 amino acids. CDR3 nucleotide sequence: TGTGCCAGCAGCTTATTCGAGAACACTGAAGCTTTCTTT. Its protein product is CASSLFENTEAFF.

This sequence joins TRBV6-5 and TRBJ2-1; D is undetermined. CDR3 length: 16 amino acids. The V end was cut by 4 bases, the J end by 6 bases, with 19 bases between. Germline lookup yields CDR1 MNHEY and CDR2 SVGAGI. CDR3 sequence (DNA): TGTGCCAGCAGTTCCCCTTTTTCGGGTATTCGCAATGAGCAGTTCTTC. Translation gives CASSSPFSGIRNEQFF.

About this clone: The sample has other DNA sequences that encode this CDR3 too. The chain joins TRBV19 to TRBJ2-3; D unclear. Deletions cut 3 bases from V and 6 bases from J, with 10 bases between. CDR1 and CDR2 (germline): LNHDA, SQIVND (reference sequence). The CDR3 has 13 residues. The CDR3 loop is CASSIGRGDTQYF. CDR3 DNA: TGTGCCAGTAGTATTGGCCGTGGGGATACGCAGTATTTT.

CDR3 coding DNA: TGTGCCACCAGCAGAGATCTAGGACAGGGGGCATATGGCTACACCTTC. This translates into CATSRDLGQGAYGYTF. The chain recombines TRBV15 with TRBJ1-2, with 11 positions matching TRBD1. The CDR3 is 16 amino acids. V shed 0 bases and J 5 bases; nucleotides not matched to a gene: 5. Germline-derived CDR1 and CDR2 are LNHNV and YYDKDF (reference sequence). The variable domain in full, completed from reference TRBV15 and TRBJ1-2, reads DAMVIQNPRYQVTQFGKPVTLSCSQTLNHNVMYWYQQKSSQAPKLLFHYYDKDFNNEADTPDNFQSRRPNTSFCFLDIRSPGLGDTAMYLCATSRDLGQGAYGYTFGSGTRLTVV.

Here the CDR3 DNA reads TGTGCCAGCAGCGGCCGGGACGCCGGGACCGCGTTTTTTGAAAAACTGTTTTTT. Encoded protein: CASSGRDAGTAFFEKLFF. The rearrangement joins TRBV5-6 to TRBJ1-4; D is perhaps TRBD1 (5 bases). CDR1 and CDR2 from the germline V gene are SGHDT and YYEEEE. Trimming removed 4 bases from V and 7 bases from J, with 26 bases in between. The CDR3 length is 18 residues.

The rearrangement links TRBV20-1 to TRBJ2-7; D uncertain. CDR3 length equals 11 residues. Germline assignment: CDR1 DFQATT and CDR2 SNEGSKA (reference sequence). Trimming took 8 bases from V and 3 from J, leaving 11 bases between them. In DNA form, the CDR3 reads TGCAGTACCCCCGGCGGCTACGAGCAGTACTTC. It translates to CSTPGGYEQYF.

This clone was seen a handful of times. Different DNA sequences within this sample yield the same CDR3. The chain combines TRBV7-2 with TRBJ2-3; D not certain. CDR3 length: 13 amino acids. From germline, CDR1 is SGHTA and CDR2 FQGNSA. Trimming shortened V by 5 bases and J by 1 base, and 7 bases separated the two germline ends. CDR3: CASSPRGTDTQYF. The CDR3, as DNA: TGTGCCAGCAGCCCCCGCGGCACAGATACGCAGTATTTT.

This chain joins TRBV5-5 and TRBJ1-1; maybe TRBD1 (5 bases). Trimming removed 4 bases at V and 5 bases at J, with 9 bases between. There are 12 residues in the CDR3. CDR1 is SGHKS, CDR2 YYEKEE, per germline (reference sequence). CDR3 residues: CASSPGGTEAFF. CDR3 nucleotides: TGTGCCAGCAGCCCCGGGGGGACTGAAGCTTTCTTT.

This clone was picked up a small number of times. The CDR3 sequence: CASSQGLAGVSKDTQYF. The DNA of the CDR3 is TGTGCCAGCAGCCAGGGACTAGCGGGAGTGTCGAAAGATACGCAGTATTTT. The chain carries TRBV9 and TRBJ2-3; TRBD2 matches 14 bases. With 4 bases clipped from V and 5 bases from J, the junction kept 9 bases outside the gene matches. CDR1 and CDR2 (germline): SGDLS, YYNGEE. The CDR3 is 17 amino acids.

The rearrangement joins TRBV6-5 to TRBJ1-2, with D unclear. V was clipped by 6 bases and J by 4 bases, with 12 bases between them. The length of the CDR3 is 13 residues. Germline lookup yields CDR1 MNHEY and CDR2 SVGAGI. The CDR3 nucleotides are TGTGCCAGCAGGGGCGTGGCCCGCTATGGCTACACCTTC. Translating gives CASRGVARYGYTF.

This clone has a handful of counts. This rearrangement joins TRBV27 to TRBJ2-2; the D is unclear. The ends were cut back, 0 bases at V and 1 base at J, with 9 bases in the middle. Germline loops: CDR1 MNHEY, CDR2 SMNVEV (reference sequence). The CDR3 length is 16 residues. CDR3 DNA: TGTGCCAGCAGTTTATCTTTGGGGATGAACACCGGGGAGCTGTTTTTT. It is translated as CASSLSLGMNTGELFF.

J is TRBJ2-1 and V is TRBV27; 8 positions match TRBD2. CDR3 length: 15 residues. The V and J ends lost 8 bases and 6 bases, in that order; junction bases with no gene match: 12. The V gene's germline CDR1 is MNHEY and CDR2 SMNVEV (reference sequence). The CDR3 DNA sequence: TGTGCCAGCTCCTTGGGGCTAGCGGGCCCCAATGAGCAGTTCTTC. Amino acids: CASSLGLAGPNEQFF.

The rearrangement uses TRBV19 and TRBJ2-1; possibly TRBD2 for D (6 bases). The germline gives CDR1 LNHDA, CDR2 SQIVND (reference sequence). V was trimmed by 2 bases and J by 0 bases, leaving 8 bases between them. The CDR3 loop spans 15 amino acids. The CDR3 loop reads CASSIQRASYNEQFF. The DNA of the CDR3 is TGTGCCAGTAGTATACAGCGGGCCTCCTACAATGAGCAGTTCTTC.

In this sample, this clone turned up once. The chain has TRBV18 and TRBJ2-1; tentatively, D is TRBD1 (6 bases). Germline-derived CDR1 and CDR2 are KGHSH and LQKENI. The CDR3 length is 15 residues. V lost 2 bases and J lost 0, with 8 bases in between. The CDR3 DNA reads as TGTGCCAGCTCACCAGGGGGCCGCTCCTACAATGAGCAGTTCTTC. This translates into CASSPGGRSYNEQFF.

V usage is TRBV5-6 and J usage is TRBJ2-1; TRBD2 agrees at 8 bases. J lost 8 bases, V lost 2 bases, and 9 bases had no gene match. The length of the CDR3 is 15 residues. Germline CDR1 is SGHDT and CDR2 is YYEEEE. CDR3 in amino acids: CASSLLGLGKDEQFF. DNA for the CDR3: TGTGCCAGCAGCTTATTGGGACTAGGCAAAGATGAGCAGTTCTTC.

V and J are TRBV4-2 and TRBJ2-7; TRBD1 aligns across 11 bases. CDR3 length equals 15 residues. Trimming cost V 4 bases and J 2 bases; bases outside gene matches: 4. CDR1 and CDR2 from the germline V gene are LGHNA and YNFKEQ. The CDR3 reads CASSLGQGATYEQYF. The DNA for the CDR3 is TGTGCCAGCAGCCTCGGACAGGGGGCGACCTACGAGCAGTACTTC.

A note on this clone: The sample has other DNA sequences that encode this CDR3 too. The CDR3 here is CASSRDSYEQYF. CDR3 DNA sequence: TGTGCCAGTAGTCGTGACAGTTACGAGCAGTACTTC. V gene TRBV19 combines with J gene TRBJ2-7; D may be TRBD1 (5 bases). This CDR3 region has 12 residues. The germline CDR1 and CDR2 sequences are LNHDA and SQIVND (reference sequence). The V end was cut by 5 bases, the J end by 4 bases, with 9 bases between.